The 24 T cell receptor beta chains below were found in one sample sequenced in a study of blood T cell repertoires in COVID-19. The table came from immunoSEQ multiplex PCR; TCRdb's copy has only in-frame clones and leaves some out. The table includes some 150,000 clones, around 80% detected once. Sequencing was carried out using peripheral blood. The origin of the receptors is a human donor in a cohort sampled during active COVID-19.

The CDR3 protein is CASSASGSGANVLTF. CDR3 DNA: TGTGCCAGCAGTGCCTCAGGATCTGGGGCCAACGTCCTGACTTTC. V and J are TRBV2 and TRBJ2-6; D is uncertain. This CDR3 is 15 amino acids long. Germline V gene data show CDR1 as SNHLY and CDR2 as FYNNEI. Deletions cut 4 bases from V and 1 base from J, with 8 bases between.

CDR3 loop: CASSLEDTYGYTF. For the CDR3, the DNA is TGTGCCAGCAGCTTAGAAGACACGTATGGCTACACCTTC. The chain combines TRBV11-2 with TRBJ1-2; D gene unclear. CDR3 length equals 13 residues. The V and J ends lost 0 bases and 5 bases respectively, with 7 bases between them. Germline CDR1 is SGHAT and CDR2 is FQNNGV.

The chain is built from TRBV10-3 and TRBJ1-1; weak D call: TRBD1 (6 bases). The ends were cut back, 3 bases at V and 5 bases at J, with 10 bases in the middle. CDR3 length equals 13 residues. Germline CDR1 and CDR2: ENHRY and SYGVKD. CDR3 sequence: CAISEQGGTEAFF. In nucleotides, the CDR3 is TGTGCCATCAGTGAACAGGGTGGAACTGAAGCTTTCTTT.

This clone was seen a handful of times. The rearrangement joins TRBV7-2 to TRBJ2-2, with 7 bases matching TRBD1. The length of the CDR3 is 16 residues. In germline, CDR1 is SGHTA, CDR2 FQGNSA. J lost 4 bases, V lost 4 bases, and 9 bases had no gene match. The CDR3 protein is CASSSRRDSTTGELFF. The CDR3 bases are TGTGCCAGCAGCTCACGCCGGGACAGCACCACCGGGGAGCTGTTTTTT.

V and J are TRBV20-1 and TRBJ2-1; TRBD2 matches 7 bases. CDR1 is DFQATT and CDR2 is SNEGSKA in the germline V gene (reference sequence). The CDR3 is 11 amino acids. Losses at the gene ends were 6 bases for V and 9 bases for J; bases not matched to a gene: 5. The CDR3: CSAWGGAEQFF. In DNA form, the CDR3 reads TGCAGTGCGTGGGGGGGTGCTGAGCAGTTCTTC.

This clone was counted only a few times. This rearrangement joins TRBV14 to TRBJ2-3; D not certain. The CDR3 is 13 residues long. Germline CDR1 reads SGHDN; CDR2 reads FVKESK. V was trimmed by 2 bases and J by 6 bases, leaving 9 bases between them. CDR3 sequence: CASSQLSYDTQYF. CDR3 coding DNA: TGTGCCAGCAGCCAATTGAGCTATGATACGCAGTATTTT.

This rearrangement joins TRBV6-1 to TRBJ1-4, with a tentative D call TRBD1 (5 bases). Germline V gene lookup returns CDR1 MNHNS and CDR2 SASEGT. The V gene lost 2 bases and the J gene lost 5 bases, with 12 bases spanning the gap. The CDR3 runs to 15 residues. The CDR3 loop is CASSELAGWNEKLFF. The CDR3 region has the DNA TGTGCCAGCAGTGAACTGGCAGGGTGGAATGAAAAACTGTTTTTT.

V usage is TRBV3-1 (or the pseudogene TRBV3-2) and J usage is TRBJ2-7, with 12 bases lining up with TRBD1. Germline V lookup: CDR1 LGHDT, CDR2 YNNKEL (reference sequence). Germline trimming cut 4 bases from V and 4 bases from J; bases unmatched to any gene: 8. CDR3 size: 16 residues. As DNA, the CDR3 is TGTGCCAGCAGCCCACGGGGGACAGGGGGCAAGTACGAGCAGTACTTC. Translated: CASSPRGTGGKYEQYF.

This clone showed up just a few times. This chain joins TRBV6-6 and TRBJ1-5, with 9 nucleotides matching TRBD1. Unmatched junction bases numbered 2, after V lost 6 bases and J lost 2 bases. The V gene's germline CDR1 is MNHNY and CDR2 SVGAGI (reference sequence). The CDR3 consists of 14 residues. As DNA, the CDR3 is TGTGCCAGCAGCGACAGGGGGGGCAATCAGCCCCAGCATTTT. Translating gives CASSDRGGNQPQHF.

The chain has TRBV24-1 and TRBJ2-3; tentative D call: TRBD1 (6 bases). The germline V gene has CDR1 KGHDR and CDR2 SFDVKD. The CDR3 length is 15 residues. The V end was cut by 5 bases, the J end by 0 bases, with 11 bases between. CDR3 protein: CATSGTTGSTDTQYF. The DNA of the CDR3 is TGTGCCACCAGTGGGACCACAGGGAGCACAGATACGCAGTATTTT.

The chain uses TRBV5-1 and TRBJ1-4, with TRBD1 matching over 10 bases. From germline, CDR1 is SGHRS and CDR2 YFSETQ. The CDR3 is 14 amino acids. Trimming took 4 bases from V and 8 from J; bases not matched to a gene: 5. The CDR3: CASSGGQGREKLFF. The CDR3 DNA reads TGCGCCAGCAGCGGGGGACAGGGGAGGGAAAAACTGTTTTTT.

The chain links TRBV14 to TRBJ2-4; D is perhaps TRBD2 (6 bases). Deletions cut 2 bases from V and 8 bases from J, with 13 bases between. This CDR3 is built from 14 residues. The germline gives CDR1 SGHDN, CDR2 FVKESK. The CDR3 bases are TGTGCCAGCAGCCAACTTTCCGGAGGGGACATTCAGTACTTC. This gives the protein CASSQLSGGDIQYF.

The chain couples TRBV3-1 (or the pseudogene TRBV3-2) to TRBJ2-2, with 7 bases fitting TRBD2. V dropped 1 base and J dropped 3; count of bases not matched to a gene: 5. CDR1 and CDR2 (germline): LGHDT, YNNKEL (reference sequence). CDR3 length: 16 amino acids. The CDR3 DNA sequence: TGTGCCAGCAGCCAAGTCAGCGGGGTTTACACCGGGGAGCTGTTTTTT. Translated, it gives CASSQVSGVYTGELFF.

V usage is TRBV30 and J usage is TRBJ2-7, with D possibly TRBD2 on 6 matching bases. Deletions cut 0 bases from V and 7 bases from J, with 13 bases between. Germline CDR1 and CDR2: GTSNPN and SVGIG (reference sequence). The CDR3 has 13 residues. The DNA of the CDR3 is TGTGCCTGGAGTGTAATGGCGGGGCATGAGCAGTACTTC. This codes for CAWSVMAGHEQYF. The variable domain in full, with the rest retrieved from reference TRBV30 and TRBJ2-7, is SQTIHQWPATLVQPVGSPLSLECTVEGTSNPNLYWYRQAAGRGLQLLFYSVGIGQISSEVPQNLSASRPQDRQFILSSKKLLLSDSGFYLCAWSVMAGHEQYFGPGTRLTVT.

This clone was seen a single time. This chain uses TRBV2 with TRBJ1-3, with D perhaps TRBD1 (6 bases). Germline V gene data show CDR1 as SNHLY and CDR2 as FYNNEI. V lost 7 bases, J lost 1 base, and 11 bases lay in between. This CDR3 has 14 amino acids. The DNA of the CDR3 is TGTGCCAGCACCGAGGGGGAGTCTGGAAACACCATATATTTT. Translating gives CASTEGESGNTIYF.

The chain carries TRBV3-1 (or the pseudogene TRBV3-2) and TRBJ2-7; 7 bases are a match to TRBD2. This CDR3 is built from 15 residues. The germline V gene encodes CDR1 LGHDT and CDR2 YNNKEL (reference sequence). V dropped 1 base and J dropped 6; count of bases not matched to a gene: 9. As DNA, the CDR3 is TGTGCCAGCAGCCAAGGGGAAGGGAGGGCGAGCGAGCAGTACTTC. This gives the protein CASSQGEGRASEQYF.

This chain links TRBV24-1 with TRBJ2-1, with TRBD2 matching 13 bases. The CDR3 consists of 16 residues. Germline lookup yields CDR1 KGHDR and CDR2 SFDVKD. V shed 3 bases, J shed 8 bases, and the junction held 6 bases outside the gene matches. The CDR3 DNA sequence: TGTGCCACCAGTGATCCACTAGCGGGGGGGCCTGATGAGCAGTTCTTC. Translation gives CATSDPLAGGPDEQFF.

This clone occurred a few times. The rearrangement uses TRBV3-1 (or the pseudogene TRBV3-2) and TRBJ2-1; 8 bases agree with TRBD1. The length of the CDR3 is 12 residues. Germline V gene lookup returns CDR1 LGHDT and CDR2 YNNKEL (reference sequence). The V gene end was trimmed by 2 bases and the J gene end by 10 bases; junction bases not matched to a gene: 1. The CDR3 nucleotides read TGTGCCAGCAGCCAATGGGACAGGGAGCAGTTCTTC. Amino acid sequence: CASSQWDREQFF.

The V gene is TRBV19, the J gene TRBJ1-1; 7 bases align to TRBD1. This CDR3 is 17 amino acids long. From germline, CDR1 is LNHDA and CDR2 SQIVND (reference sequence). V dropped 11 bases and J dropped 0; count of bases not matched to a gene: 18. The CDR3 reads CAATPGTVIKMNTEAFF. The CDR3, as DNA: TGTGCCGCTACCCCCGGGACAGTCATAAAAATGAACACTGAAGCTTTCTTT.

CDR3 protein: CASSLFRGEIYEQYF. CDR3 sequence (DNA): TGTGCCAGCAGCTTATTTCGGGGGGAAATCTACGAGCAGTACTTC. The chain has TRBV7-2 and TRBJ2-7; TRBD2 matches at 7 bases. This CDR3 contains 15 residues. Germline V gene lookup returns CDR1 SGHTA and CDR2 FQGNSA. V lost 2 bases, J lost 3 bases, and 7 bases stayed unmatched.

Here the CDR3 reads CATRLGGTNEKLFF. CDR3 in DNA: TGTGCCACTCGGCTCGGGGGAACTAATGAAAAACTGTTTTTT. The chain couples TRBV10-3 to TRBJ1-4; a weak D match, TRBD1 (5 bases). This CDR3 comprises 14 residues. Germline values: CDR1 ENHRY, CDR2 SYGVKD. V was clipped by 10 bases and J by 1 base, with 13 bases between them.

The chain has TRBV5-1 and TRBJ1-2; tentative D call: TRBD1 (5 bases). V was trimmed by 5 bases and J by 8 bases, leaving 16 bases between them. Germline V gene lookup returns CDR1 SGHRS and CDR2 YFSETQ. The CDR3 extends over 13 amino acids. Here the CDR3 DNA reads TGCGCCAGCAGACGTCAGGGATTGGGCGGCTACACCTTC. Translating it yields CASRRQGLGGYTF.

In this sample, this clone turned up a few times. This chain uses TRBV11-1 with TRBJ2-5, with TRBD2 as a possible D gene (6 bases). Germline CDR1 is SGHAT and CDR2 is FQDESV (reference sequence). This CDR3 comprises 13 residues. Trimming took 5 bases from V and 2 from J, leaving 9 bases between them. CDR3 residues: CASSPGLQETQYF. The CDR3 DNA reads as TGTGCCAGCAGCCCGGGACTGCAAGAGACCCAGTACTTC.

The chain is built from TRBV4-2 and TRBJ1-1; maybe TRBD1 (5 bases). The CDR3 is 13 residues long. The ends were cut back, 0 bases at V and 11 bases at J, with 13 bases in the middle. Germline V gives CDR1 LGHNA, CDR2 YNFKEQ. CDR3 in amino acids: CASSQEPGLGAFF. The DNA of the CDR3 is TGTGCCAGCAGCCAAGAGCCAGGGTTAGGGGCTTTCTTT.